This record covers a single TCR beta chain. A Seattle source enrolled patients during active infection and followed them longitudinally. CDR3 length equals 14 residues. The ends were cut back, 4 bases at V and 4 bases at J, with 13 bases in the middle. CDR1 and CDR2 from the germline V gene are SGDLS and YYNGEE. The data originate from a study of blood T cell repertoires in COVID-19. Study background: Acute-phase and convalescent COVID-19 samples originated in the United States, Italy and Spain. PBMCs, B-cell-depleted T cells, or T cells were the source of the cDNA or gDNA that made up the material.

Authors' processing steps: Amplification of reference gene primers provided the estimated nucleated cell counts. Sequencing was performed with immunoSEQ multiplex PCR; in TCRdb, only in-frame clones are kept and a portion is missing. V, J and clone size are those of that table, while D and trimming were read from the DNA. Here the sample spans more than 200,000 clones, 85% to 90% being singletons. This sequence was found in a man between 25 and 39 years old with COVID-19, enrolled during active disease. Sequenced sample: peripheral blood. This chain links TRBV9 with TRBJ2-3; the D gene is possibly TRBD1 (5 bases). The CDR3 sequence is CASSPGQPADTQYF. CDR3 sequence (DNA): TGTGCCAGCAGCCCAGGACAACCGGCAGATACGCAGTATTTT.